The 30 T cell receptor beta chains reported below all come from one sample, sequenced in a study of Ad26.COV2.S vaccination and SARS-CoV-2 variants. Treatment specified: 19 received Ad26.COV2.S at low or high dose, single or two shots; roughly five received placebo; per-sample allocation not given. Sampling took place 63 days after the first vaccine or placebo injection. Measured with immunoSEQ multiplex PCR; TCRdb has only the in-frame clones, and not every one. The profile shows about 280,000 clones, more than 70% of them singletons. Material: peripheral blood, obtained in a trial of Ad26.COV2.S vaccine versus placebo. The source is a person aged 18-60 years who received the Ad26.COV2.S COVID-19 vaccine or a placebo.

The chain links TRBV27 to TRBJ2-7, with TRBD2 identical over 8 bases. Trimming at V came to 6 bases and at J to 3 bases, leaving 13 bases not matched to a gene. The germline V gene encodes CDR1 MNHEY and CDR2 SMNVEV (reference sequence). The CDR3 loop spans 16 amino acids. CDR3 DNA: TGTGCCAGCAGACTAAGGACTAGCCCGAAAAGCTACGAGCAGTACTTC. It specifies CASRLRTSPKSYEQYF.

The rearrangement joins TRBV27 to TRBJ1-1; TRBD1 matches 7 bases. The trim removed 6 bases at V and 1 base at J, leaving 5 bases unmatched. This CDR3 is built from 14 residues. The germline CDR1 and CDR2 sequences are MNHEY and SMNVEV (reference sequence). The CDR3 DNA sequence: TGTGCCAGCAGCAGGACAGGTGCGAACACTGAAGCTTTCTTT. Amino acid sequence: CASSRTGANTEAFF.

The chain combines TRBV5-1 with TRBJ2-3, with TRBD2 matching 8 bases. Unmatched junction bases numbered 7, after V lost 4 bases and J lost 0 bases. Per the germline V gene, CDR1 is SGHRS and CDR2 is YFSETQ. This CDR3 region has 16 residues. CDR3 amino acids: CASSGPSGRSTDTQYF. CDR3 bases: TGCGCCAGCAGCGGCCCTAGCGGGCGAAGCACAGATACGCAGTATTTT.

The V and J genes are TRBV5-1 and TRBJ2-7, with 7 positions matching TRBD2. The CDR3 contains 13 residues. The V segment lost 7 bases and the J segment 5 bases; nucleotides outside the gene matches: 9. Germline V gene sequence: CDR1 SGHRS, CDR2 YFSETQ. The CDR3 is CASAGEGRDEQYF. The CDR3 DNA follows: TGCGCCAGCGCCGGGGAGGGCAGGGACGAGCAGTACTTC.

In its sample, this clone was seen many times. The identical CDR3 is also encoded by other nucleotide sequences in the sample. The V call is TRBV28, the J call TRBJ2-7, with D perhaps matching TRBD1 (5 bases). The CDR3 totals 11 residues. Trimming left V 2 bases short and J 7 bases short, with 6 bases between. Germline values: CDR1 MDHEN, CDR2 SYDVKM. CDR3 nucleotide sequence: TGTGCCAGCAGTTTAAGGGGAGAGCAGTACTTC. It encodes CASSLRGEQYF. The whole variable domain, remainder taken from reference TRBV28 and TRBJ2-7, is DVKVTQSSRYLVKRTGEKVFLECVQDMDHENMFWYRQDPGLGLRLIYFSYDVKMKEKGDIPEGYSVSREKKERFSLILESASTNQTSMYLCASSLRGEQYFGPGTRLTVT.

The chain's CDR3 is CASSLRGGGVRQETQYF. The CDR3, as DNA: TGTGCCAGCAGCCTTAGGGGGGGCGGGGTGCGACAAGAGACCCAGTACTTC. The V call is TRBV11-2, the J call TRBJ2-5; D is perhaps TRBD2 (7 bases). The CDR3 totals 17 residues. With 5 bases removed from V and 2 bases from J, the gap between germline ends came to 21 bases. Germline assignment: CDR1 SGHAT and CDR2 FQNNGV.

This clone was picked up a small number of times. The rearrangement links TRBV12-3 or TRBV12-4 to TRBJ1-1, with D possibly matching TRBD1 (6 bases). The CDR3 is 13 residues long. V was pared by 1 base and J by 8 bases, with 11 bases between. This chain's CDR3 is CASSLGGGSEAFF. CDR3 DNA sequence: TGTGCCAGCAGTTTAGGGGGGGGCAGCGAAGCTTTCTTT.

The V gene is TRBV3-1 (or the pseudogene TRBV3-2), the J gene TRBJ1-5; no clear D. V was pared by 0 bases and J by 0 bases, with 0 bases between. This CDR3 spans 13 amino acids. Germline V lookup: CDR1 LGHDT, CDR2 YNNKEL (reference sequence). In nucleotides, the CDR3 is TGTGCCAGCAGCCAAGATAGCAATCAGCCCCAGCATTTT. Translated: CASSQDSNQPQHF.

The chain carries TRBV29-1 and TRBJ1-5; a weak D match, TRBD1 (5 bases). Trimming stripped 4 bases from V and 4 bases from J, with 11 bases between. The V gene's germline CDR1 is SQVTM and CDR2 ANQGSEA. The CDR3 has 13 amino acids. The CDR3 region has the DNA TGCAGCGTTGTGACAGTCCTTAATCAGCCCCAGCATTTT. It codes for CSVVTVLNQPQHF.

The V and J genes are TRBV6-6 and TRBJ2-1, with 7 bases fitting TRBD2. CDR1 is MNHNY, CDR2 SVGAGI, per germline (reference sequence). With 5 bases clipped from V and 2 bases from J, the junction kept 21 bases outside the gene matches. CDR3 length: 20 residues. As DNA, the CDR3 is TGTGCCAGCAGTCACACCATCAGCGGGGCCATAATCGGAGCCTACAATGAGCAGTTCTTC. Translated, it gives CASSHTISGAIIGAYNEQFF.

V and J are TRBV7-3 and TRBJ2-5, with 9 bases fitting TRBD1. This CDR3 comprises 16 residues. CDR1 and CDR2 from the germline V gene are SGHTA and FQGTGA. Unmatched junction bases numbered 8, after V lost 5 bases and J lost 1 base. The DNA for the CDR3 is TGTGCCAGCAGCGTCACAGGGGGCGCCCCCCAAGAGACCCAGTACTTC. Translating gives CASSVTGGAPQETQYF. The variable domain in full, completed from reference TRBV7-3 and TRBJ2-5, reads GAGVSQTPSNKVTEKGKYVELRCDPISGHTALYWYRQSLGQGPEFLIYFQGTGAADDSGLPNDRFFAVRPEGSVSTLKIQRTERGDSAVYLCASSVTGGAPQETQYFGPGTRLLVL.

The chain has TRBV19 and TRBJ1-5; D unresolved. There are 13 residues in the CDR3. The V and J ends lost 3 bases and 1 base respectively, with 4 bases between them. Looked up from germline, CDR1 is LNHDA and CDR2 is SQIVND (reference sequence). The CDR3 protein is CASSISSNQPQHF. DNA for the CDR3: TGTGCCAGTAGTATTAGCAGCAATCAGCCCCAGCATTTT.

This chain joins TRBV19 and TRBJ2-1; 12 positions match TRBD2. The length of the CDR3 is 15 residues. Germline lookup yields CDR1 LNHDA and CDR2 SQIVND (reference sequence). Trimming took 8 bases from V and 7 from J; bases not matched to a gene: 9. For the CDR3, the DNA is TGTGCCAGTGCCCCCCGACTAGCGGGAGAAAATGAGCAGTTCTTC. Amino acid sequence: CASAPRLAGENEQFF. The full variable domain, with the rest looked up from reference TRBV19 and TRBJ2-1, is DGGITQSPKYLFRKEGQNVTLSCEQNLNHDAMYWYRQDPGQGLRLIYYSQIVNDFQKGDIAEGYSVSREKKESFPLTVTSAQKNPTAFYLCASAPRLAGENEQFFGPGTRLTVL.

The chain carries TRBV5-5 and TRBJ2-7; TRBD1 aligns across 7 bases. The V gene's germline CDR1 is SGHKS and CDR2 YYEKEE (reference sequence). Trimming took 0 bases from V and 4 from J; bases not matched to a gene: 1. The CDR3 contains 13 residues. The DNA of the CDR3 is TGTGCCAGCAGCTTGGACAGGGGTTACGAGCAGTACTTC. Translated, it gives CASSLDRGYEQYF.

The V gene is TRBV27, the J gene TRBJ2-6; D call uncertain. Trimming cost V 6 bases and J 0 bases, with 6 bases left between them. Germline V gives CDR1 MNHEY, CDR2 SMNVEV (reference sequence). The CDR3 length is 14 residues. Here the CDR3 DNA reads TGTGCCAGCAGAGACGCCTCTGGGGCCAACGTCCTGACTTTC. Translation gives CASRDASGANVLTF.

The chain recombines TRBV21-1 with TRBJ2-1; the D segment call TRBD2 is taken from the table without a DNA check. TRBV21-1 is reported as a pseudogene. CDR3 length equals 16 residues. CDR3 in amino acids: CASSKARGATYNEQFF. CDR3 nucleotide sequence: TGTGCCAGCAGCAAAGCGCGCGGGGCAACATACAATGAGCAGTTCTTC.

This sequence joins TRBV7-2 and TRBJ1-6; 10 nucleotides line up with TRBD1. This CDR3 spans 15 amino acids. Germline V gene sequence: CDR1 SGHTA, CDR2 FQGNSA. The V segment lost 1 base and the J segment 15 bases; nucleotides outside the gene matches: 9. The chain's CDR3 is CASSLGPGTGAILHF. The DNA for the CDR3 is TGTGCCAGCAGCTTAGGGCCCGGGACAGGGGCTATCCTCCACTTT.

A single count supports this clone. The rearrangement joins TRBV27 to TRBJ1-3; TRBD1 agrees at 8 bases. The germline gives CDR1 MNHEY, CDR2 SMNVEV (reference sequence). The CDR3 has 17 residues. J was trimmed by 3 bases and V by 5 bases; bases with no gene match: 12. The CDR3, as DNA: TGTGCCAGCAGTCTGAGCCGTCAGGGGGCTCGTGGAAACACCATATATTTT. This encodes CASSLSRQGARGNTIYF.

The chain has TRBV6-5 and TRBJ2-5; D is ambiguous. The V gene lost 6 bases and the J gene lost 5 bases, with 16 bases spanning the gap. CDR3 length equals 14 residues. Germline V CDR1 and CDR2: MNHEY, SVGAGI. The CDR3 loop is CASRMRWAGETQYF. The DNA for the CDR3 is TGTGCCAGCAGAATGAGGTGGGCTGGGGAGACCCAGTACTTC.

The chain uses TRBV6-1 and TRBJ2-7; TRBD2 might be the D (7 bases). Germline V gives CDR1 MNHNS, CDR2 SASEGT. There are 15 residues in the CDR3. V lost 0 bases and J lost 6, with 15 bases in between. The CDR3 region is CASSEARGAVFEQYF. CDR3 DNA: TGTGCCAGCAGTGAAGCTCGGGGGGCGGTGTTCGAGCAGTACTTC.

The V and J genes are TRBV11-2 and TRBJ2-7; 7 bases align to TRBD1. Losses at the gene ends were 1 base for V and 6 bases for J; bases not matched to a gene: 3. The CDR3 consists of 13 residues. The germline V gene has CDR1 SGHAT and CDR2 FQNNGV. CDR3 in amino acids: CASSLVGGGEQYF. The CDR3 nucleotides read TGTGCCAGCAGCTTAGTAGGGGGCGGCGAGCAGTACTTC.

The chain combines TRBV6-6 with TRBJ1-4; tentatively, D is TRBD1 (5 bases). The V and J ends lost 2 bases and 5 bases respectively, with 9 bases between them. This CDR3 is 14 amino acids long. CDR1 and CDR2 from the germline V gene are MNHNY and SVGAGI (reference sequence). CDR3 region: CASSYTGGNEKLFF. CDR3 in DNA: TGTGCCAGCAGTTACACCGGGGGGAATGAAAAACTGTTTTTT.

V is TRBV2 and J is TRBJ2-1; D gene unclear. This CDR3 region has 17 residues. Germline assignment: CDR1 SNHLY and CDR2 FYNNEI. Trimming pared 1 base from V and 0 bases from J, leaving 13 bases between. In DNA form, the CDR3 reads TGTGCCAGCAGTGAAGACCTGCAACCGAGCTCCTACAATGAGCAGTTCTTC. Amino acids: CASSEDLQPSSYNEQFF. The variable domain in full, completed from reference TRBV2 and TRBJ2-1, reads EPEVTQTPSHQVTQMGQEVILRCVPISNHLYFYWYRQILGQKVEFLVSFYNNEISEKSEIFDDQFSVERPDGSNFTLKIRSTKLEDSAMYFCASSEDLQPSSYNEQFFGPGTRLTVL.

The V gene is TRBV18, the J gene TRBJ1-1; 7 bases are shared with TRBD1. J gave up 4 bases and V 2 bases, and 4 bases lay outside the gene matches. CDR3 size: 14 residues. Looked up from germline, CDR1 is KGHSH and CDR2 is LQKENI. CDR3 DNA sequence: TGTGCCAGCTCACCAAACAGGGGCAGCACTGAAGCTTTCTTT. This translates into CASSPNRGSTEAFF.

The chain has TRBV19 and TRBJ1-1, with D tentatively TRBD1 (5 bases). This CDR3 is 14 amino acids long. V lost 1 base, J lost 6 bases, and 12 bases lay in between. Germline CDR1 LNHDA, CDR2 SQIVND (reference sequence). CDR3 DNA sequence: TGTGCCAGTAGTATAGGGGGGGGAGGGCCTGAAGCTTTCTTT. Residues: CASSIGGGGPEAFF.

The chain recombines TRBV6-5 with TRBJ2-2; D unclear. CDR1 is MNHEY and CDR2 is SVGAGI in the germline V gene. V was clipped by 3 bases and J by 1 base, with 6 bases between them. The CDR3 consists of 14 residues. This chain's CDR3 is CASSYAQNTGELFF. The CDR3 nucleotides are TGTGCCAGCAGTTATGCACAGAACACCGGGGAGCTGTTTTTT.

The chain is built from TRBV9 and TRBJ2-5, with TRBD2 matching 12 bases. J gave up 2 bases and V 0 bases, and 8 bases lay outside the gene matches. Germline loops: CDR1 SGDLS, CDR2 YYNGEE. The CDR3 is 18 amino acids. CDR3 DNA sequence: TGTGCCAGCAGCGTAGCCCTAGCGGGGGGGTTGGAACAAGAGACCCAGTACTTC. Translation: CASSVALAGGLEQETQYF.

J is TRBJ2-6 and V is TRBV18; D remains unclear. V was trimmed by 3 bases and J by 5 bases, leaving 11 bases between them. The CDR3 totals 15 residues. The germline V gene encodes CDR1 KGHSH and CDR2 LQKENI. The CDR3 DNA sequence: TGTGCCAGCTCACCCGGACCGACACGGGCCAACGTCCTGACTTTC. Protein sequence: CASSPGPTRANVLTF.

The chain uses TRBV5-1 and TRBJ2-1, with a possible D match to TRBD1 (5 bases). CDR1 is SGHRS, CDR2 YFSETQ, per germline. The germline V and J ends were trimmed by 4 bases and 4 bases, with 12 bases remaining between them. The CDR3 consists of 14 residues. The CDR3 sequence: CASSPDSFYNEQFF. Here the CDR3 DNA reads TGCGCCAGCAGCCCAGACAGCTTTTACAATGAGCAGTTCTTC.

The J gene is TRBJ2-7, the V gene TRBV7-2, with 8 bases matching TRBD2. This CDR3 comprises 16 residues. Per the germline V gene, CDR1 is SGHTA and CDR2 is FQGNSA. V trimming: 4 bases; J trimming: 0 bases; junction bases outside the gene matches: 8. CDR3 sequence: CASSSSIGRVSYEQYF. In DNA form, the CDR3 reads TGTGCCAGCAGCTCTTCTATCGGGAGGGTCTCCTACGAGCAGTACTTC.